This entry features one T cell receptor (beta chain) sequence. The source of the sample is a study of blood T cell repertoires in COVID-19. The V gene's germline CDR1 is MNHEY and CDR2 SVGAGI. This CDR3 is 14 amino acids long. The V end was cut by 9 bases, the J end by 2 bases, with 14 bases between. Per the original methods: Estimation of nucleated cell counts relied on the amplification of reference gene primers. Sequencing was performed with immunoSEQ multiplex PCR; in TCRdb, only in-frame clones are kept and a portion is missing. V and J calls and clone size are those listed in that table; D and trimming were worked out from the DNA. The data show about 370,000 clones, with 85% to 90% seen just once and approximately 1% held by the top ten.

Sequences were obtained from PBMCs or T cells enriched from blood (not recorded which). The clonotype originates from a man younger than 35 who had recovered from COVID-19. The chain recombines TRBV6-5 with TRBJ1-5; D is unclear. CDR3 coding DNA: TGTGCCAGTAGTCCGGGGTACGGCAATCAGCCCCAGCATTTT. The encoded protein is CASSPGYGNQPQHF.